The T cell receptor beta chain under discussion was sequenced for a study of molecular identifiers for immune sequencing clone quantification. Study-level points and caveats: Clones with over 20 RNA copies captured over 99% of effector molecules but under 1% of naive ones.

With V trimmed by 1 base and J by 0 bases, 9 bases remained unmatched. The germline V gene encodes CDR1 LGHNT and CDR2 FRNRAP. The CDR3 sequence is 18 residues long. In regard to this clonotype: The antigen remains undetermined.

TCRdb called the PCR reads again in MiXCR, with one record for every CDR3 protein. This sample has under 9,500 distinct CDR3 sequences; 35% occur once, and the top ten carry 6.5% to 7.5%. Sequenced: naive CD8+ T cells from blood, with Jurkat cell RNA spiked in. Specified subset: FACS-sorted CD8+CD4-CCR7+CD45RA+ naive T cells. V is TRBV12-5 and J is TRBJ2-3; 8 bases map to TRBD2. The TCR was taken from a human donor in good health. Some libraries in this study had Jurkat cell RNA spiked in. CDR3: CASGLGLRLAPSTDTQYF. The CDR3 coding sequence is TGTGCTAGTGGTTTGGGCTTAAGACTAGCGCCTAGCACAGATACGCAGTATTTT.